The clone carrying this TCR beta chain was detected only a few times. Its target is unknown. This sample stems from a study of blood T cells in healthy people across ages. With 6 bases clipped from V and 16 bases from J, the junction kept 12 bases outside the gene matches. This CDR3 comprises 12 residues. Per germline, CDR1 MDHEN and CDR2 SYDVKM. General study findings and limits: Both naive CD4+ cell counts and diversity were greater in long-lived donors than in aged donors.

With a J-beta primer mix and a sample-barcoded 5' primer, a second PCR ran about 7 to 11 cycles. TCRdb independently ran MiXCR on the 5' RACE reads; one entry per CDR3 protein. The repertoire includes 750,000 to 850,000 distinct CDR3 sequences, 20% to 25% of them detected once, and more than 3% sits in the top ten. These sequences were also reported in another study, on T cells of mothers and their children. Per that study: Related mother-child pairs showed slightly, non-significantly higher overlap than unrelated pairs.

The V and J genes are TRBV28 and TRBJ2-1, with TRBD2 matching over 7 bases. The TCR was taken from a boy aged 10-17 years in good health. What was sequenced was blood. The CDR3, as DNA: TGTGCCAGCAGCCTTCGGGGGGTTGAGGGATTCTTC. Translation: CASSLRGVEGFF.